This TCR beta chain stems from a study of CD8+ T cells in alopecia areata. Study-level information: Percent affected scalp area, the SALT score, rated treated patients' severity. Whole-study results and caveats: Any link of baseline CD8+ expansion to response, resting on one nonresponder, remains uncertain.

Germline CDR1 reads SGDLS; CDR2 reads YYNGEE. V dropped 0 bases and J dropped 1 base, with 7 bases sitting between them. This CDR3 comprises 14 residues. RNA extraction and reverse transcription yielded cDNA as sequencing template. Sequencing used immunoSEQ multiplex PCR; TCRdb keeps in-frame clones, though not all of them. The sample holds more than 95,000 clones; approximately 59% are singletons and the top ten take around 30%. Treatment given: oral pan-JAK inhibitor, 5-10 mg twice daily. Individuals with alopecia areata gave both lesional scalp punch biopsies and peripheral blood for collection. This clone was seen a few times. What it binds is not known.

The sample consisted of CD8+ T cells sorted from blood, taken at week 4, from a patient treated with tofacitinib. This sequence joins TRBV9 and TRBJ1-2, with D maybe TRBD1 (5 bases). The TCR was taken from a human donor with alopecia areata. The CDR3 coding sequence is TGTGCCAGCAGCGTAGTGGGGGATAACTATGGCTACACCTTC. This translates into CASSVVGDNYGYTF.